This TCR beta chain appears in the sequencing data of a study of OX40 agonist ivuxolimab in advanced cancers. Details on this clone: As yet, its antigen is unknown.

TCRdb's table, derived via immunoSEQ multiplex PCR, lists solely in-frame clones and lacks some. The data contain 65,000 or so clones, 80% to 95% of them seen just once; the ten biggest clones take up about an eighth. Study-wide findings and caveats: Antigens targeted by the expanded peripheral T cells were not determined.

The germline V gene has CDR1 LNHNV and CDR2 YYDKDF (reference sequence). V was clipped by 2 bases and J by 9 bases; unmatched bases: 16. This CDR3 is 18 amino acids long. The source was CD4+ or CD8+ T cells sorted from blood, collected in a trial of the OX40 agonist ivuxolimab. The receptor comes from an adult with an advanced solid tumor such as melanoma, head and neck, liver or kidney cancer. The V and J genes are TRBV15 and TRBJ2-1; 10 positions agree with TRBD2. The CDR3 DNA sequence: TGTGCCACCAGCAGAAGGGGAAGACTAGCGGGCCCCTTCGGTGAGCAGTTCTTC. It is translated as CATSRRGRLAGPFGEQFF.